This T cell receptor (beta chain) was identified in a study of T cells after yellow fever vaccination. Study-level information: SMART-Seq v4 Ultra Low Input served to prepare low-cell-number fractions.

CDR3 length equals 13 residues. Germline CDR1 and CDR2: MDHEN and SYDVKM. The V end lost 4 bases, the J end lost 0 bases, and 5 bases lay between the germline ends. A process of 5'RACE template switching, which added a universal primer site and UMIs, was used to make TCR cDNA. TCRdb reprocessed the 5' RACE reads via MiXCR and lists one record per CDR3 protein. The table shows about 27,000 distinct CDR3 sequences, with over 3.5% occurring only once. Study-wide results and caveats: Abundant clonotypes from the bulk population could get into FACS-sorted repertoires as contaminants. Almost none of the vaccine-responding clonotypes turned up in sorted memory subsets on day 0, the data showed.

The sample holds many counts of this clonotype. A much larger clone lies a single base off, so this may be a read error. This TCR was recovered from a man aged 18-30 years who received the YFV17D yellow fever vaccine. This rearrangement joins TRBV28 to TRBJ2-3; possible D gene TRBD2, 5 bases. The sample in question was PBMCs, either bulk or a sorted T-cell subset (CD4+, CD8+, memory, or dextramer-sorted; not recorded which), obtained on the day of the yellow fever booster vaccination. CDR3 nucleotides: TGTGCCAGCAGTTGGACTAGCACAGATACGCAGTATTTT. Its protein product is CASSWTSTDTQYF.